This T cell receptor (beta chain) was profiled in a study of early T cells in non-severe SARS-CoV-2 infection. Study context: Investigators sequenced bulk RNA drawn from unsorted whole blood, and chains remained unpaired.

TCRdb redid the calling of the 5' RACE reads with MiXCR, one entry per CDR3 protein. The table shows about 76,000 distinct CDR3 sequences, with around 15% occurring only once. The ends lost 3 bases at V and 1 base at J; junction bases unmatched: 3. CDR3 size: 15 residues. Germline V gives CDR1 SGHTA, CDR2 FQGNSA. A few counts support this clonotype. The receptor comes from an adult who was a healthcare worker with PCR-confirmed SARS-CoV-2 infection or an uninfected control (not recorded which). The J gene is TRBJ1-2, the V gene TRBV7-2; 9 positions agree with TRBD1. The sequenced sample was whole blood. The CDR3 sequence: CASSFDRGDNYGYTF. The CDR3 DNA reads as TGTGCCAGCAGCTTCGACAGGGGGGATAACTATGGCTACACCTTC.